This section outlines one T cell receptor (beta chain) sequence together with its context. All enrollees were roughly 18 to 89 years old and from fewer than 25 US areas. This sample was taken from a study of blood T cell repertoires in COVID-19. In the study overall: From T cells, B-cell-depleted T cells, or PBMCs came the material, which was cDNA or gDNA.

The V gene end was trimmed by 2 bases and the J gene end by 1 base; junction bases not matched to a gene: 6. Germline CDR1 SGHRS, CDR2 YFSETQ. CDR3 size: 17 residues. Sequenced by immunoSEQ multiplex PCR; TCRdb stores in-frame clones only, minus some. The profile shows fewer than 300,000 clones, roughly 85% of them singletons. What was sequenced was PBMCs or T cells enriched from blood (not recorded which). The chain employs TRBV5-1 and TRBJ2-7; the match to TRBD2 covers 13 bases. This TCR derives from a man between 35 and 55 years old who had been exposed to COVID-19. For the CDR3, the DNA is TGCGCCAGCAGCTTATGGACTAGCGGGAGTCGGTCCTACGAGCAGTACTTC. It codes for CASSLWTSGSRSYEQYF.